The clone carrying this T cell receptor beta chain was observed a few times. The data were taken from a study of early T cells in non-severe SARS-CoV-2 infection. A single record per CDR3 protein comes from TCRdb applying MiXCR to the 5' RACE reads. Of about 48,000 distinct CDR3 sequences listed, about 5.3% are singletons. The receptor comes from an adult who was a healthcare worker with PCR-confirmed SARS-CoV-2 infection or an uninfected control (not recorded which). This material consisted of whole blood, taken at baseline.

DNA of the CDR3: TGTGCCAGCAGTTTGAGGGGGAAAGAGACCCAGTACTTC. This sequence encodes CASSLRGKETQYF. The rearrangement links TRBV12-3 or TRBV12-4 to TRBJ2-5; TRBD1 is a possible D gene (6 bases). The CDR3 covers 13 residues. Trimming took off 3 bases at V and 3 bases at J, with 8 bases between the two ends.